Following are 26 T cell receptor beta chains from one sample sequenced in a study of T cells in Graves' hyperthyroidism and ophthalmopathy. Amplified TCR beta CDR3 regions derived from RNA transcripts. The HTBI primer set drove a first-round RT-PCR of the TCR CDR3. From the multiplex PCR reads, TCRdb called clonotypes with MiXCR, one entry per CDR3 protein. The data hold 350,000 or so distinct CDR3 sequences, with 15% to 20% observed a single time. The sample consisted of blood. Every receptor here comes from a woman in her twenties or thirties with Graves' hyperthyroidism that later progressed to Graves' ophthalmopathy.

In its sample, this clonotype was seen a few times. This chain links TRBV19 with TRBJ1-5; D gene unclear. Germline V gene data show CDR1 as LNHDA and CDR2 as SQIVND (reference sequence). With 10 bases removed from V and 3 bases from J, the gap between germline ends came to 10 bases. The CDR3 spans 12 residues. The CDR3 coding sequence is TGTGCCACCCGTTTGCTCAATCAGCCCCAGCATTTT. The encoded protein is CATRLLNQPQHF.

The chain links TRBV15 to TRBJ1-5; no firm D call. Germline CDR1 LNHNV, CDR2 YYDKDF (reference sequence). This CDR3 has 16 residues. The V and J ends lost 0 bases and 0 bases respectively, with 9 bases between them. CDR3 loop: CATSRDSTVSNQPQHF. CDR3 coding DNA: TGTGCCACCAGCAGAGATAGCACGGTTAGCAATCAGCCCCAGCATTTT.

The V and J genes are TRBV16 and TRBJ2-1; D gene unclear. Germline V gene lookup returns CDR1 KGHSY and CDR2 FQNENV. The V end was cut by 0 bases, the J end by 0 bases, with 9 bases between. This CDR3 contains 16 residues. In nucleotides, the CDR3 is TGTGCCAGCAGCCAATCGCGTGTATCCTCCTACAATGAGCAGTTCTTC. It translates to CASSQSRVSSYNEQFF.

The chain is built from TRBV7-9 and TRBJ2-1; 14 nucleotides line up with TRBD2. This CDR3 comprises 17 residues. The V segment lost 6 bases and the J segment 8 bases; nucleotides outside the gene matches: 12. The V gene's germline CDR1 is SEHNR and CDR2 FQNEAQ (reference sequence). CDR3 in DNA: TGTGCCAGCAGACCCGGGACTAGCGGGAGATCCAAGGATGAGCAGTTCTTC. Amino acid sequence: CASRPGTSGRSKDEQFF.

This clonotype was counted ten times or more. This rearrangement joins TRBV11-2 to TRBJ1-6, with D possibly TRBD1 on 6 matching bases. With 0 bases removed from V and 0 bases from J, the gap between germline ends came to 12 bases. The CDR3 spans 18 residues. The germline V gene has CDR1 SGHAT and CDR2 FQNNGV. The CDR3 DNA follows: TGTGCCAGCAGCTTAGAAAGGCAGGGGAGCTCCTATAATTCACCCCTCCACTTT. Amino acids: CASSLERQGSSYNSPLHF. Full variable domain (missing parts from reference TRBV11-2 and TRBJ1-6): EAGVAQSPRYKIIEKRQSVAFWCNPISGHATLYWYQQILGQGPKLLIQFQNNGVVDDSQLPKDRFSAERLKGVDSTLKIQPAKLEDSAVYLCASSLERQGSSYNSPLHFGNGTRLTVT.

The CDR3 DNA reads as TGCAGTGCTAGAGACTCGTGGGACTTTGAAGCTTTCTTT. Translation: CSARDSWDFEAFF. The chain recombines TRBV20-1 with TRBJ1-1; D is possibly TRBD1 (5 bases). V gave up 0 bases and J gave up 7 bases, with 12 bases separating them. CDR3 length equals 13 residues. Germline V gives CDR1 DFQATT, CDR2 SNEGSKA (reference sequence).

Ten or more counts support this clonotype. The chain employs TRBV4-1 and TRBJ1-5, with 10 bases identical to TRBD1. Germline CDR1 reads MGHRA; CDR2 reads YSYEKL. V shed 2 bases, J shed 5 bases, and the junction held 3 bases outside the gene matches. The CDR3 length is 15 residues. Written as DNA, the CDR3 is TGCGCCAGCAGCCAAAGACAGGGGGCGGATCAGCCCCAGCATTTT. It is translated as CASSQRQGADQPQHF.

For this clonotype: A much larger clone differs from this one at a single base, so this may be a read error. The chain employs TRBV10-3 and TRBJ2-7; D perhaps matches TRBD1 (6 bases). Germline V gene sequence: CDR1 ENHRY, CDR2 SYGVKD. The ends were cut back, 2 bases at V and 5 bases at J, with 13 bases in the middle. CDR3 length: 14 residues. For the CDR3, the DNA is TGTGCCATCAGTGAGGATACAGGGTCGGACGAGCAGTACTTC. Translating gives CAISEDTGSDEQYF.

This clonotype was recorded many times. The chain combines TRBV11-2 with TRBJ2-7, with D hard to call. V shed 1 base and J shed 4 bases, with 14 bases lying between them. Germline loops: CDR1 SGHAT, CDR2 FQNNGV. This CDR3 is built from 15 residues. CDR3 sequence: CASSLANGPGYEQYF. DNA for the CDR3: TGTGCCAGCAGCTTAGCTAACGGGCCCGGGTACGAGCAGTACTTC.

This clonotype was counted only a few times. The J gene is TRBJ1-2, the V gene TRBV28; D not certain. Looked up from germline, CDR1 is MDHEN and CDR2 is SYDVKM. V was clipped by 2 bases and J by 5 bases, with 12 bases between them. CDR3 length equals 14 residues. CDR3 residues: CASSLNRRVYGYTF. The CDR3 nucleotides are TGTGCCAGCAGTTTAAACAGACGAGTTTATGGCTACACCTTC.

This clonotype was detected ten times or more. A much larger clone lies a single base off, so this may be a read error. The chain links TRBV3-1 to TRBJ2-7; no definite D call. With 2 bases removed from V and 5 bases from J, the gap between germline ends came to 4 bases. CDR1 and CDR2 (germline): LGHDT, YNNKEL (reference sequence). This CDR3 region has 11 residues. The CDR3 DNA sequence: TGTGCCAGCAGCCAAACCCACGAGCAGTACTTC. Translating gives CASSQTHEQYF.

The rearrangement links TRBV30 to TRBJ2-1; 10 bases match TRBD1. This CDR3 region has 13 residues. V lost 3 bases and J lost 9; bases outside the gene matches: 5. Germline CDR1 reads GTSNPN; CDR2 reads SVGIG (reference sequence). CDR3 amino acids: CAWRGQGPGEQFF. The CDR3 nucleotides read TGTGCCTGGAGGGGACAGGGGCCGGGTGAGCAGTTCTTC.

The V call is TRBV28, the J call TRBJ2-1, with 14 bases fitting TRBD2. This CDR3 comprises 16 residues. The V segment lost 4 bases and the J segment 7 bases; nucleotides outside the gene matches: 6. Germline-derived CDR1 and CDR2 are MDHEN and SYDVKM. The CDR3 loop is CASSSGLAGGWNEQFF. As DNA, the CDR3 is TGTGCCAGCAGTTCTGGACTAGCGGGAGGTTGGAATGAGCAGTTCTTC.

V usage is TRBV7-2 and J usage is TRBJ1-1; no definite D call. The V end was cut by 10 bases, the J end by 1 base, with 16 bases between. The CDR3 loop spans 14 amino acids. Germline values: CDR1 SGHTA, CDR2 FQGNSA. CDR3 nucleotides: TGTGCCAACTCCGAGGGAGACGGGAACACTGAAGCTTTCTTT. Its protein is CANSEGDGNTEAFF.

This clonotype was found many times. This chain joins TRBV10-2 and TRBJ2-5, with D unresolved. Germline-derived CDR1 and CDR2 are WSHSY and SAAADI. The CDR3 runs 13 residues. The ends were cut back, 4 bases at V and 4 bases at J, with 10 bases in the middle. CDR3 coding DNA: TGCGCCAGCAGTGCCACCATGGGAGAGACCCAGTACTTC. It yields the protein CASSATMGETQYF.

Points on this clonotype: The junction departs from germline at one end; a sequencing error may be responsible. V gene TRBV28 combines with J gene TRBJ2-3, with D unclear. The CDR3 runs to 15 residues. Germline CDR1 is MDHEN and CDR2 is SYDVKM. The CDR3 sequence is CASSLIGRSTDTRYF. The CDR3 DNA follows: TGTGCCAGCAGTTTAATTGGTCGGTCCACAGATACGCGGTATTTT.

The chain carries TRBV2 and TRBJ2-1, with TRBD1 identical over 10 bases. The CDR3 is made up of 12 amino acids. V shed 6 bases and J 14 bases; nucleotides not matched to a gene: 7. Germline V gene lookup returns CDR1 SNHLY and CDR2 FYNNEI. CDR3 amino acids: CASREEDRGEFF. CDR3 DNA: TGTGCCAGCAGGGAGGAGGACAGGGGGGAGTTCTTC.

This clonotype was observed many times. The CDR3 region is CASSLDPGESPLHF. The CDR3 DNA sequence: TGTGCCAGCAGCCTCGACCCGGGGGAGTCACCCCTCCACTTT. The chain carries TRBV11-2 and TRBJ1-6; tentative D call: TRBD1 (5 bases). In germline, CDR1 is SGHAT, CDR2 FQNNGV. V lost 5 bases and J lost 10, with 15 bases in between. This CDR3 comprises 14 residues.

The table lists this clonotype with a few counts. The gene calls are TRBV10-3 and TRBJ1-2; TRBD1 aligns across 7 bases. The CDR3 consists of 14 residues. V trimming: 6 bases; J trimming: 5 bases; junction bases outside the gene matches: 9. Germline CDR1 is ENHRY and CDR2 is SYGVKD. The CDR3 DNA sequence: TGTGCCATCAGAAACACCGGGACAGAGTATGGCTACACCTTC. This sequence encodes CAIRNTGTEYGYTF.

This clonotype was recorded at least ten times. V gene TRBV3-1 combines with J gene TRBJ1-3; D is unclear. The germline gives CDR1 LGHDT, CDR2 YNNKEL (reference sequence). Trimming removed 4 bases at V and 4 bases at J, with 14 bases between. The CDR3 covers 15 residues. The CDR3 sequence is CASSPDTIGGNTIYF. Here the CDR3 DNA reads TGTGCCAGCAGCCCCGACACAATCGGGGGAAACACCATATATTTT.

J is TRBJ1-2 and V is TRBV30; no definite D call. The CDR3 has 11 amino acids. The V and J ends lost 2 bases and 5 bases respectively, with 6 bases between them. The germline V gene has CDR1 GTSNPN and CDR2 SVGIG (reference sequence). CDR3 DNA: TGTGCCTGGAGTATAGATTATGGCTACACCTTC. This sequence encodes CAWSIDYGYTF.

This clonotype was recorded many times. The chain links TRBV2 to TRBJ1-4; possibly TRBD1 for D (5 bases). The V gene's germline CDR1 is SNHLY and CDR2 FYNNEI. Between the trimmed V and J ends, which lost 8 bases and 8 bases, there was a span of 15 bases. The CDR3 sequence is 13 residues long. This chain's CDR3 is CASRSGQEEKLFF. The CDR3 nucleotides are TGTGCCAGCCGGTCCGGACAAGAGGAAAAACTGTTTTTT.

This clonotype was seen repeatedly, ten times or more. The chain combines TRBV4-1 with TRBJ2-5; 7 bases line up with TRBD1. The CDR3 contains 15 residues. Losses at the gene ends were 1 base for V and 4 bases for J; bases not matched to a gene: 6. Germline assignment: CDR1 MGHRA and CDR2 YSYEKL. This CDR3 reads CASSQAQDRAETQYF. The CDR3 DNA reads TGCGCCAGCAGCCAAGCCCAAGACAGGGCAGAGACCCAGTACTTC.

This clonotype was observed at least ten times. The chain is built from TRBV20-1 and TRBJ1-2, with D uncertain. The CDR3 length is 16 residues. Germline V gene data show CDR1 as DFQATT and CDR2 as SNEGSKA (reference sequence). V dropped 1 base and J dropped 9 bases, with 24 bases sitting between them. Here the CDR3 reads CSARVSPPQVTNSYTF. The CDR3 DNA is TGCAGTGCTAGAGTTTCGCCCCCCCAAGTCACAAATAGCTACACCTTC.

This clonotype was detected ten times or more. This chain connects TRBV28 to TRBJ2-5; D remains ambiguous. Germline CDR1 reads MDHEN; CDR2 reads SYDVKM. V was clipped by 5 bases and J by 3 bases, with 4 bases between them. This CDR3 is built from 11 residues. The CDR3 DNA reads as TGTGCCAGCAGTATTGAAGAGACCCAGTACTTC. Its protein is CASSIEETQYF.

This clonotype was picked up a small number of times. V usage is TRBV24-1 and J usage is TRBJ2-3; D not resolved. CDR1 is KGHDR, CDR2 SFDVKD, per germline. The V and J ends lost 4 bases and 6 bases respectively, with 19 bases between them. There are 16 residues in the CDR3. CDR3 sequence: CATSDPGWTPGDTQYF. Written as DNA, the CDR3 is TGTGCCACCAGTGACCCAGGATGGACGCCCGGCGATACGCAGTATTTT.